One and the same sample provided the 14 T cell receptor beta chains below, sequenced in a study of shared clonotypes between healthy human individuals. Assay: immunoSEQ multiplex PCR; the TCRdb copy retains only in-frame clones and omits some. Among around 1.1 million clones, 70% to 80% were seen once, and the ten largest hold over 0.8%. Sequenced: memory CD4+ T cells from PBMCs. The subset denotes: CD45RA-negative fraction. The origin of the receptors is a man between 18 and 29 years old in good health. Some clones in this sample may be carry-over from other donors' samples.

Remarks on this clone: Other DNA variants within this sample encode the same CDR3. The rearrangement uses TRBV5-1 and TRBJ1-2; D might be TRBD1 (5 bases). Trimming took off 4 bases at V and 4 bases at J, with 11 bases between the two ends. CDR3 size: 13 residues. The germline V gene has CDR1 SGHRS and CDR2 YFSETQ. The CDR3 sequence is CASSPGLSYGYTF. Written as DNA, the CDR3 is TGCGCCAGCAGCCCGGGACTGAGCTATGGCTACACCTTC.

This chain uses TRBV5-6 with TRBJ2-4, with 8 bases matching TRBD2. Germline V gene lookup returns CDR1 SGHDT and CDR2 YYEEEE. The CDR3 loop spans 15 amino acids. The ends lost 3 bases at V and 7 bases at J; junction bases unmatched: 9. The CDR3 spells CASSSSGGLSNIQYF. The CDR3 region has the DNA TGTGCCAGCAGCTCAAGCGGGGGCTTGAGTAACATTCAGTACTTC.

The CDR3 loop reads CASRGRGNSPLHF. The CDR3 coding sequence is TGTGCCAGCAGGGGGAGGGGGAATTCACCCCTCCACTTT. The rearrangement joins TRBV11-2 to TRBJ1-6; a weak D match, TRBD1 (6 bases). The CDR3 contains 13 residues. Trimming removed 6 bases at V and 7 bases at J, with 10 bases between. Germline V CDR1 and CDR2: SGHAT, FQNNGV.

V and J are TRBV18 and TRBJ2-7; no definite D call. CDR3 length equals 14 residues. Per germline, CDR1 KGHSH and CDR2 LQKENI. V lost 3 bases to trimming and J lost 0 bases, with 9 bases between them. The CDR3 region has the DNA TGTGCCAGCTCACCGGGAACCCTCTCCTACGAGCAGTACTTC. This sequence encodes CASSPGTLSYEQYF. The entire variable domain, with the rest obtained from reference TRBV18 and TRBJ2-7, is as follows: NAGVMQNPRHLVRRRGQEARLRCSPMKGHSHVYWYRQLPEEGLKFMVYLQKENIIDESGMPKERFSAEFPKEGPSILRIQQVVRGDSAAYFCASSPGTLSYEQYFGPGTRLTVT.

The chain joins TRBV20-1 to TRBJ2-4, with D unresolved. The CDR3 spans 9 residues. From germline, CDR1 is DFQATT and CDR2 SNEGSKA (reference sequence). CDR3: CNRENIQYF. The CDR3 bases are TGCAACCGCGAGAACATTCAGTACTTC.

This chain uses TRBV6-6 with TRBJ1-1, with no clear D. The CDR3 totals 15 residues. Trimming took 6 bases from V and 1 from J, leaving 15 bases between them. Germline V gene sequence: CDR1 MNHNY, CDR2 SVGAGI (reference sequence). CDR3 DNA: TGTGCCAGCAGCCCCCCGTGGGGTAAGAACACTGAAGCTTTCTTT. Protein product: CASSPPWGKNTEAFF.

DNA of the CDR3: TGTGCCAGCTCACCGTCACAGGGAGGATATCGGCCCCAGCATTTT. It translates to CASSPSQGGYRPQHF. The V gene is TRBV18, the J gene TRBJ1-5, with D perhaps matching TRBD1 (6 bases). The CDR3 covers 15 residues. Germline V lookup: CDR1 KGHSH, CDR2 LQKENI. With 3 bases removed from V and 9 bases from J, the gap between germline ends came to 18 bases.

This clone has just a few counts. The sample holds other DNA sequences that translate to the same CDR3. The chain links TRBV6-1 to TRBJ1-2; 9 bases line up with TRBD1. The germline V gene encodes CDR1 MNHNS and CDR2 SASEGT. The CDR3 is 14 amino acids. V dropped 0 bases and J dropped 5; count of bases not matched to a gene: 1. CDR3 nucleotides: TGTGCCAGCAGTGAAGCGGACAGGGGATATGGCTACACCTTC. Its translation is CASSEADRGYGYTF.

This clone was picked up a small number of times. CDR3 DNA: TGTGCTAGTGCCGCCACAGGGGTTAACACTGAAGCTTTCTTT. Translated: CASAATGVNTEAFF. V gene TRBV12-5 combines with J gene TRBJ1-1; TRBD1 agrees at 7 bases. The CDR3 loop spans 14 amino acids. Germline lookup yields CDR1 LGHNT and CDR2 FRNRAP. J was trimmed by 2 bases and V by 7 bases; bases with no gene match: 7.

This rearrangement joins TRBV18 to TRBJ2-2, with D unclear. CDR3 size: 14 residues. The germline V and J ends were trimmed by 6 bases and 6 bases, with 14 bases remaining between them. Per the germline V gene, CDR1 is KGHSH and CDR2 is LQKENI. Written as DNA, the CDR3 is TGTGCCAGCTCCCTTCAGAGAGTTGCCGGGGAGCTGTTTTTT. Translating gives CASSLQRVAGELFF.

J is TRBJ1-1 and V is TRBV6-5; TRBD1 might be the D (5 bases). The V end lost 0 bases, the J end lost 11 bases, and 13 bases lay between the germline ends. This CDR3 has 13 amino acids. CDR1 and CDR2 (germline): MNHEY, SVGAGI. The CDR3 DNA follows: TGTGCCAGCAGTTACTCCCGGGGCAGGGTGGCTTTCTTT. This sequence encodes CASSYSRGRVAFF.

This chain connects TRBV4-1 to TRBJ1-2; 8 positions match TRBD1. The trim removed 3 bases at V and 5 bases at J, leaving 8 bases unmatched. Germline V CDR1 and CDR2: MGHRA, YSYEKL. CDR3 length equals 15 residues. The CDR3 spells CASSQWGQALYGYTF. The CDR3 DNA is TGCGCCAGCAGCCAGTGGGGACAGGCCTTATATGGCTACACCTTC.

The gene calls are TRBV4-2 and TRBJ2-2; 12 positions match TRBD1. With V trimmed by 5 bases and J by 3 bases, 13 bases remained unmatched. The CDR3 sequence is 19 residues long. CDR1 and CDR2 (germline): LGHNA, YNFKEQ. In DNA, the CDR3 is TGTGCCAGCAGCTCCATTTGGGACAGGGGGCTTAGGGACACCGGGGAGCTGTTTTTT. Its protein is CASSSIWDRGLRDTGELFF.

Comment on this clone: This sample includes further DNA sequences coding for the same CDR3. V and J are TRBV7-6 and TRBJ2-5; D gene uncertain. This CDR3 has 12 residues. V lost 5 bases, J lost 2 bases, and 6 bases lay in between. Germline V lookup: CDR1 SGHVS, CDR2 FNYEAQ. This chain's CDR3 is CASSKPQETQYF. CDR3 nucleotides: TGTGCCAGCAGCAAACCACAAGAGACCCAGTACTTC.